This TCR beta chain was sequenced during a study of shared clonotypes between healthy human individuals. V was clipped by 4 bases and J by 2 bases; unmatched bases: 4. Germline V gene sequence: CDR1 SGHRS, CDR2 YFSETQ. The CDR3 runs 14 residues. Both subsets, CD45RA+ naive and CD45RA-negative memory, were split from the CD4+ cells. As regards this clone: Antigen specificity is unknown. This may come from a read error, since a much larger clone is one base off. Different DNA sequences within this sample yield the same CDR3.

Study-wide results and caveats: Compared with memory subsets, naive subsets generally had larger estimated richness. Sampling included only blood; tissue repertoires likely differ.

Using immunoSEQ multiplex PCR, the repertoire was profiled, and TCRdb retains in-frame clones only, with some absent. Here the sample spans nearly 750,000 clones, over 60% being singletons. This receptor was taken from a woman aged 25 to 39 in good health. The chain recombines TRBV5-1 with TRBJ2-7, with 9 bases lining up with TRBD1. Sequences were obtained from memory CD4+ T cells sorted from blood. As to subset: CD45RA-negative fraction. This CDR3 reads CASSLGQGPYEQYF. CDR3 nucleotide sequence: TGCGCCAGCAGCCTGGGACAGGGCCCCTACGAGCAGTACTTC. The full variable domain, rest sourced from reference TRBV5-1 and TRBJ2-7, is KAGVTQTPRYLIKTRGQQVTLSCSPISGHRSVSWYQQTPGQGLQFLFEYFSETQRNKGNFPGRFSGRQFSNSRSEMNVSTLELGDSALYLCASSLGQGPYEQYFGPGTRLTVT.